This T cell receptor beta chain appears in the sequencing data of a study of blood T cell repertoires in COVID-19. As for the study in general: Samples of COVID-19 (acute and convalescent) were obtained from the United States, Italy and Spain.

Trimming stripped 5 bases from V and 3 bases from J, with 14 bases between. Germline loops: CDR1 SGHVS, CDR2 FQNEAQ. The CDR3 is 14 amino acids. Authors' processing steps: Counts of nucleated cells, estimated from reference gene primer amplification, were obtained. The data were produced by immunoSEQ multiplex PCR, yet TCRdb's version contains in-frame clones alone and is incomplete. V, J and clone size reflect that table, while D and trimming were determined from the DNA. The sample shows tens of thousands of clones, 90% of them seen only once. The chain recombines TRBV7-8 with TRBJ2-7; possible D gene TRBD1, 6 bases. Specimen: peripheral blood. This clonotype originated in a human donor in a cohort sampled during active COVID-19. In DNA, the CDR3 is TGTGCCAGCAGCGTGCCGGGACAAAACTACGAGCAGTACTTC. As protein: CASSVPGQNYEQYF. Full variable domain (rest looked up from reference TRBV7-8 and TRBJ2-7): GAGVSQSPRYKVAKRGQDVALRCDPISGHVSLFWYQQALGQGPEFLTYFQNEAQLDKSGLPSDRFFAERPEGSVSTLKIQRTQQEDSAVYLCASSVPGQNYEQYFGPGTRLTVT.